The clone carrying this T cell receptor (beta chain) was observed many times. The antigen is not known. The entry originates in a study of T-cell reconstitution after alpha-beta-depleted transplantation in children. Whole-study findings and limits: After transplant, at about two months, alpha-beta T cells were reportedly derived from several hundred expanded graft clones.

The germline gives CDR1 SGHKS, CDR2 YYEKEE (reference sequence). The CDR3 runs to 17 residues. Trimming stripped 3 bases from V and 1 base from J, with 17 bases between. Unique molecular identifiers tagged the TCRbeta library. TCRdb reanalysed the PCR reads using MiXCR and keeps one entry per CDR3 protein. The data hold about 200,000 distinct CDR3 sequences, with 5% to 7.5% observed a single time. This sequence joins TRBV5-5 and TRBJ2-1; D possibly corresponds to TRBD2 (5 bases). The sequence derives from a girl less than two years old with combined immunodeficiency, due to receive a stem cell transplant. The sequences come from PBMCs, collected before TCRalphabeta/CD19-depleted stem cell transplant. The CDR3: CASSSRTDYPSYNEQFF. The DNA of the CDR3 is TGTGCCAGCAGCTCCCGGACTGATTATCCATCCTACAATGAGCAGTTCTTC.